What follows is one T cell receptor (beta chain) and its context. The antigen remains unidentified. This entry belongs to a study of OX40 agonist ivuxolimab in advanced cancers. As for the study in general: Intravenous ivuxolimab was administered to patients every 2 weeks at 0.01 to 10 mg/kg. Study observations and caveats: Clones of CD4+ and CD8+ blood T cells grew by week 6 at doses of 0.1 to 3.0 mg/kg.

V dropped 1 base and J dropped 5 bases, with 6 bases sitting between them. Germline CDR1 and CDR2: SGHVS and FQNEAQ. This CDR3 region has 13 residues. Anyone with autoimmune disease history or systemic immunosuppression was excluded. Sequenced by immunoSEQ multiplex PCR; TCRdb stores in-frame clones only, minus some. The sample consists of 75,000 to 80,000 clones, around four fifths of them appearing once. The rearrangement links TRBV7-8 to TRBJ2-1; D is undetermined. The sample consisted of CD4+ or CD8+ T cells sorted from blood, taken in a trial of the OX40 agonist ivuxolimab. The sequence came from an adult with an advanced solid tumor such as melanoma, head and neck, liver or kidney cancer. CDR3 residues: CASSLDRNNEQFF. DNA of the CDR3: TGTGCCAGCAGCTTAGATAGAAACAATGAGCAGTTCTTC. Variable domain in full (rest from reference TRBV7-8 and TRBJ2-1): GAGVSQSPRYKVAKRGQDVALRCDPISGHVSLFWYQQALGQGPEFLTYFQNEAQLDKSGLPSDRFFAERPEGSVSTLKIQRTQQEDSAVYLCASSLDRNNEQFFGPGTRLTVL.